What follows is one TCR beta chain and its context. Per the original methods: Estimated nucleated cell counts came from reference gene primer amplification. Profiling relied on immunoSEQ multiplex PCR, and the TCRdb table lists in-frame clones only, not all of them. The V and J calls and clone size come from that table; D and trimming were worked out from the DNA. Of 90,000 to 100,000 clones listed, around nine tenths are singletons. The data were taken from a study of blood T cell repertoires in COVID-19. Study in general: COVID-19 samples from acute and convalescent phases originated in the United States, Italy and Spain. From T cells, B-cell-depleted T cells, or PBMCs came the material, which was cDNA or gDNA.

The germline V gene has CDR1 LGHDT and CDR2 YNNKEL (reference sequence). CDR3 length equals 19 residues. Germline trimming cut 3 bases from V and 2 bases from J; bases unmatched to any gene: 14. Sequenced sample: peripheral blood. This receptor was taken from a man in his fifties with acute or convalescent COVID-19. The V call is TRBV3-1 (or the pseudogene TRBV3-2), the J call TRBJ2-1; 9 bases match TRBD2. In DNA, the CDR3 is TGTGCCAGCAGCCAGTTAGGAACTAGCGGGCGAAATCCCTACAATGAGCAGTTCTTC. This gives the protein CASSQLGTSGRNPYNEQFF.